Sequencing of this TCR beta chain was carried out in a study of T-cell memory formation after mild COVID-19. Study conclusions and caveats: The main location of contracting CD4+ clones was CM and EM, and that of contracting CD8+ clones was EMRA. There was no confirmation that second-wave clones peaking on day 37 were SARS-CoV-2 specific.

TCR alpha and TCR beta cDNA libraries carrying sample barcodes and UMIs were produced by 5'RACE using constant-segment primers. One entry per CDR3 protein results from TCRdb running MiXCR on the 5' RACE reads. The sample contains about 350,000 distinct CDR3 sequences, around 13% of which appear only once. This clonotype was seen a few times. Its specificity is not known. Germline CDR1 is SGDLS and CDR2 is YYNGEE. The length of the CDR3 is 15 residues. J was trimmed by 3 bases and V by 4 bases; bases with no gene match: 8. The chain has TRBV9 and TRBJ1-2; 8 bases align to TRBD1. The specimen was PBMCs or a T cell subset sorted from them (not recorded which). The source is a young man who had mild COVID-19 (a few samples of this study predate the infection). Cell type and time point are not known. The CDR3, as DNA: TGTGCCAGCAGCCCCTCGACGGGACAGGACTATGGCTACACCTTC. Translated: CASSPSTGQDYGYTF.